Sequencing of this T cell receptor beta chain was carried out in a study of cytomegalovirus exposure and HLA in healthy donors. The PCR was carried out with 60 Vbeta primers and 13 Jbeta primers. Libraries were prepared by immunoSEQ multiplex PCR; TCRdb keeps only in-frame clonotypes and omits some of them. The data show some 160,000 clones, and the top ten clones hold approximately 2%. CDR3 length equals 15 residues. The V end was cut by 4 bases, the J end by 4 bases, with 16 bases between. The germline CDR1 and CDR2 sequences are SEHNR and FQNEAQ (reference sequence). Whole-study findings and limits: Through in vitro validation, a few CMV-associated chains were shown to be specific for CMV antigens. Most TCR beta V segments were productive about 87% or about 30% of the time in an earlier analysis. Differences between HLA loci emerged in a later analysis of TCR association rates, with DRB1 most and HLA-C fewest.

Of note for this clone: The antigen is not known.

J is TRBJ1-1 and V is TRBV7-9; perhaps TRBD1 as D (5 bases). The sequencing sample was made of PBMCs. This sequence originates from a man in his thirties or forties in good health and CMV-seronegative. The DNA for the CDR3 is TGTGCCAGCAGCTCCATGCGGGCGGGGGGCACTGAAGCTTTCTTT. Residues: CASSSMRAGGTEAFF.